A selection of T cell receptor beta chains follows, all from one sample in a study of vaccination effects on CD4 cells after COVID-19. The assay was immunoSEQ multiplex PCR, and TCRdb's table has in-frame clones only and misses some. Altogether 15,000 or so clones are present, 76% being singletons, with the ten largest covering roughly 26%. No antigens are known for them. The specimen was CD4+ T cells from PBMCs cultured with HCoV-229E spike peptides, collected before COVID-19 vaccination. The source is a human donor who received a COVID-19 vaccine. Both conserved end residues are trimmed from each CDR3. Each record gives: J gene, V gene, CDR3 protein.

j_call: TRBJ2-7
v_call: TRBV28
cdr3_aa: ASSPALGGQGGEAYEQY

j_call: TRBJ1-4
v_call: TRBV5-8
cdr3_aa: ASSSRLF

j_call: TRBJ2-1
v_call: TRBV28
cdr3_aa: ASSPERAFYNEQF

j_call: TRBJ1-1
v_call: TRBV28
cdr3_aa: ASATANTEAF

j_call: TRBJ2-3
v_call: TRBV5-1
cdr3_aa: ASSFFAGVGTDTQY

j_call: TRBJ1-5
v_call: TRBV2
cdr3_aa: ASSGSGSQDQPQH

j_call: TRBJ1-5
v_call: TRBV19
cdr3_aa: ASTLGGGGNQPQH

j_call: TRBJ1-2
v_call: TRBV19
cdr3_aa: ASSIIGSSYT

j_call: TRBJ1-1
v_call: TRBV5-6
cdr3_aa: ASSLDGLYPTEAF

j_call: TRBJ1-5
v_call: TRBV20-1
cdr3_aa: SASQLGRGNQPQH

j_call: TRBJ2-3
v_call: TRBV5-6
cdr3_aa: ASSLPTSTDTQY

j_call: TRBJ2-3
v_call: TRBV6-4
cdr3_aa: ASSDSGQGTDTQY

j_call: TRBJ1-2
v_call: TRBV25-1
cdr3_aa: ASSEPGVNYGYT

j_call: TRBJ1-2
v_call: TRBV28
cdr3_aa: ASRRGSIRSSYGYT

j_call: TRBJ1-6
v_call: TRBV6-5
cdr3_aa: ASRGDNRDNSPLH

j_call: TRBJ1-2
v_call: TRBV4-2
cdr3_aa: ASSQFSEGGNT

j_call: TRBJ2-6
v_call: TRBV7-9
cdr3_aa: ASTGPGFLAGANVLT

j_call: TRBJ1-2
v_call: TRBV20-1
cdr3_aa: SASRGTVNYGYT

j_call: TRBJ2-5
v_call: TRBV29-1
cdr3_aa: SARDIFLETQY

j_call: TRBJ1-4
v_call: TRBV6-6
cdr3_aa: ASSHSEQGYNEKLF

j_call: TRBJ2-7
v_call: TRBV2
cdr3_aa: ASKQREGPGEQY

j_call: TRBJ2-3
v_call: TRBV7-2
cdr3_aa: ASSLARGNTDTQY

j_call: TRBJ1-1
v_call: TRBV5-4
cdr3_aa: ASSRTGGTEAF

j_call: TRBJ1-6
v_call: TRBV9
cdr3_aa: ASSGSSYNSPLH

j_call: TRBJ2-2
v_call: TRBV6-2/TRBV6-3
cdr3_aa: ASSYSGNTGELF

j_call: TRBJ2-7
v_call: TRBV30
cdr3_aa: AWSVPVGGQY

j_call: TRBJ1-5
v_call: TRBV21-1
cdr3_aa: ASSKDASYSNQPQH

j_call: TRBJ1-2
v_call: TRBV7-9
cdr3_aa: ASSTWGGNYGYT

j_call: TRBJ1-5
v_call: TRBV19
cdr3_aa: ASMGHRSNQPQH

j_call: TRBJ2-1
v_call: TRBV2
cdr3_aa: ASSRDRASEQF

j_call: TRBJ1-1
v_call: TRBV9
cdr3_aa: ASSAGTLNTEAF

j_call: TRBJ1-3
v_call: TRBV28
cdr3_aa: ASSQGDSGNTIY

j_call: TRBJ1-5
v_call: TRBV10-3
cdr3_aa: AISDGPSSQPQH

j_call: TRBJ1-2
v_call: TRBV14
cdr3_aa: ASSQARTGYGYT